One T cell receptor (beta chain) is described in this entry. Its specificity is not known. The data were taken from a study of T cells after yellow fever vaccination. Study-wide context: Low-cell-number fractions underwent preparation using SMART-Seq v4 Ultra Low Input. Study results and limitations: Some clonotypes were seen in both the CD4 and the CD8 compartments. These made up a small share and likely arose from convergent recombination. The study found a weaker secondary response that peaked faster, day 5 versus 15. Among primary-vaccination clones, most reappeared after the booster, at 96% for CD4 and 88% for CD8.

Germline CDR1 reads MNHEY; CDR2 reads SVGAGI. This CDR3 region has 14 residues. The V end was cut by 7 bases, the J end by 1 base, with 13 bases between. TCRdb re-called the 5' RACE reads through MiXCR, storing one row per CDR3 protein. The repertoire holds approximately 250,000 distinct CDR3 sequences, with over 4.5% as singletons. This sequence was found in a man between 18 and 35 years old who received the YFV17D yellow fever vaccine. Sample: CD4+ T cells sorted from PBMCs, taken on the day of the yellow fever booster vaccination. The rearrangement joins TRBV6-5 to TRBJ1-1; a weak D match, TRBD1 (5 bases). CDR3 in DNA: TGTGCCAGCACCCTCGACAGCCAGAACACTGAAGCTTTCTTT. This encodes CASTLDSQNTEAFF.